A single sample gave rise to the 30 T cell receptor beta chains below, sequenced in a study of shared clonotypes between healthy human individuals (dated by TCRdb to between 2020 and 2021). The library was made by the immunoSEQ multiplex PCR assay. TCRdb re-hosts the immuneACCESS table, in-frame sequences only. Its copies lack some clones; in the studies checked, an unresolved V gene accounts for under half of them, and the cause for the rest is not known. The sample data list roughly 1,500,000 clones, and 95% to 99% of these were observed just once. Of the sample, around 0.45% falls within the top ten clones. Sequenced material: naive CD4+ T cells sorted from blood. Taken with the paper, the label for cell subset or site translates to: CD45RA+ positively selected. The source is a young man in good health.

The chain couples TRBV6-1 to TRBJ2-7; the D gene could be TRBD1 or TRBD2 (6 bases each). The CDR3 extends over 15 amino acids. The V gene lost 5 bases and the J gene lost 4 bases, with 18 bases spanning the gap. Germline V gene lookup returns CDR1 MNHNS and CDR2 SASEGT. CDR3 in DNA: TGTGCCAGCAGTCTGGGGGGCCCCACAATTTACGAGCAGTACTTC. This codes for CASSLGGPTIYEQYF.

The rearrangement joins TRBV9 to TRBJ1-1; D is unresolved. Germline CDR1 and CDR2: SGDLS and YYNGEE. Trimming stripped 2 bases from V and 5 bases from J, with 10 bases between. The CDR3 loop spans 13 amino acids. CDR3 sequence (DNA): TGTGCCAGCAGCGTTACACCGAAAACTGAAGCTTTCTTT. Its protein product is CASSVTPKTEAFF.

The rearrangement links TRBV12-5 to TRBJ2-1; 8 nucleotides align to TRBD2. Germline CDR1 and CDR2: LGHNT and FRNRAP. The ends lost 5 bases at V and 4 bases at J; junction bases unmatched: 10. The CDR3 runs to 16 residues. The CDR3 region has the DNA TGTGCTAGTGGTACCGGAGGGAGCGGGAGTTACAATGAGCAGTTCTTC. Translating it yields CASGTGGSGSYNEQFF.

CDR3 region: CATTAELVHEQYF. The CDR3 coding sequence is TGTGCCACGACTGCGGAGTTGGTCCACGAGCAGTACTTC. The chain has TRBV2 and TRBJ2-7; D remains unclear. V lost 10 bases, J lost 5 bases, and 18 bases lay in between. The CDR3 sequence is 13 residues long. The germline V gene has CDR1 SNHLY and CDR2 FYNNEI.

Regarding this clone: Other DNA sequences of this sample code for an identical CDR3. This chain uses TRBV29-1 with TRBJ2-7; D ambiguous. The CDR3 length is 11 residues. The V end lost 1 base, the J end lost 3 bases, and 4 bases lay between the germline ends. Germline V gene sequence: CDR1 SQVTM, CDR2 ANQGSEA. CDR3 in DNA: TGCAGCGTTGAAGCGGGCTACGAGCAGTACTTC. Its translation is CSVEAGYEQYF.

This rearrangement joins TRBV28 to TRBJ2-7; TRBD2 matches at 7 bases. The CDR3 has 14 amino acids. The germline gives CDR1 MDHEN, CDR2 SYDVKM. J lost 5 bases, V lost 10 bases, and 14 bases had no gene match. CDR3 region: CATDGGYHGHEQYF. In DNA form, the CDR3 reads TGTGCCACCGACGGGGGGTACCATGGCCACGAGCAGTACTTC.

The chain recombines TRBV28 with TRBJ2-7, with unresolved D. This CDR3 comprises 15 residues. The V and J ends lost 5 bases and 5 bases respectively, with 19 bases between them. Germline CDR1 and CDR2: MDHEN and SYDVKM. Written as DNA, the CDR3 is TGTGCCAGCAGTCAGACCGGGCCCCCGGAGAACGAGCAGTACTTC. Translating gives CASSQTGPPENEQYF.

The J gene is TRBJ2-7, the V gene TRBV6-1, with TRBD2 identical over 9 bases. Germline loops: CDR1 MNHNS, CDR2 SASEGT. Trimming took 8 bases from V and 4 from J; bases not matched to a gene: 12. CDR3 length: 15 residues. For the CDR3, the DNA is TGTGCCAGCGAAAAAAGAGCGGGAGGCGTATACGAGCAGTACTTC. Protein product: CASEKRAGGVYEQYF.

The chain is built from TRBV28 and TRBJ2-1; D remains unclear. V lost 2 bases to trimming and J lost 3 bases, with 8 bases between them. Germline V CDR1 and CDR2: MDHEN, SYDVKM. This CDR3 comprises 14 residues. The CDR3 sequence is CASSLASFYNEQFF. The CDR3 region has the DNA TGTGCCAGCAGTTTAGCAAGCTTCTACAATGAGCAGTTCTTC.

V is TRBV7-9 and J is TRBJ2-3; 10 bases are shared with TRBD2. Germline V gene data show CDR1 as SEHNR and CDR2 as FQNEAQ (reference sequence). CDR3 length: 15 residues. Trimming cost V 6 bases and J 1 base; bases outside gene matches: 4. The CDR3 loop reads CASRSGTSGTDTQYF. Written as DNA, the CDR3 is TGTGCCAGCAGGTCAGGGACTAGCGGCACAGATACGCAGTATTTT.

V gene TRBV2 combines with J gene TRBJ1-5; the D gene is possibly TRBD1 (6 bases). Trimming removed 5 bases at V and 1 base at J, with 18 bases between. The germline CDR1 and CDR2 sequences are SNHLY and FYNNEI. CDR3 length equals 17 residues. CDR3 in DNA: TGTGCCAGCAGTCTTGTCGACAGGATTACCAGCAATCAGCCCCAGCATTTT. It codes for CASSLVDRITSNQPQHF.

V and J are TRBV7-8 and TRBJ1-4; 9 bases are shared with TRBD1. CDR3 length equals 14 residues. Trimming removed 5 bases from V and 5 bases from J; junction bases left unmatched: 3. Germline lookup yields CDR1 SGHVS and CDR2 FQNEAQ. CDR3 in amino acids: CASSRDRVNEKLFF. The DNA for the CDR3 is TGTGCCAGCAGCCGGGACAGGGTGAATGAAAAACTGTTTTTT.

The CDR3 nucleotides read TGTGCCAGCAGGGGACAGGGCCGAGAGCAGTTCTTC. Translated: CASRGQGREQFF. The chain recombines TRBV2 with TRBJ2-1, with 9 bases lining up with TRBD1. Trimming cost V 6 bases and J 10 bases; bases outside gene matches: 4. The length of the CDR3 is 12 residues. Germline V gene lookup returns CDR1 SNHLY and CDR2 FYNNEI. Complete variable domain (other parts from reference TRBV2 and TRBJ2-1): EPEVTQTPSHQVTQMGQEVILRCVPISNHLYFYWYRQILGQKVEFLVSFYNNEISEKSEIFDDQFSVERPDGSNFTLKIRSTKLEDSAMYFCASRGQGREQFFGPGTRLTVL.

This chain uses TRBV5-4 with TRBJ1-2; D is ambiguous. With 0 bases removed from V and 0 bases from J, the gap between germline ends came to 9 bases. The CDR3 is 15 residues long. CDR1 and CDR2 (germline): SGHNT, YYREEE (reference sequence). CDR3 sequence: CASSLALQSNYGYTF. As DNA, the CDR3 is TGTGCCAGCAGCTTGGCCCTTCAGTCTAACTATGGCTACACCTTC.

V usage is TRBV5-4 and J usage is TRBJ2-7; perhaps TRBD1 as D (6 bases). CDR1 and CDR2 (germline): SGHNT, YYREEE (reference sequence). With 2 bases removed from V and 2 bases from J, the gap between germline ends came to 17 bases. The CDR3 is made up of 16 amino acids. DNA for the CDR3: TGTGCCAGCAGCTTAAGCTGGGGGCAGCTACCCTACGAGCAGTACTTC. Its protein is CASSLSWGQLPYEQYF.

The V gene is TRBV5-4, the J gene TRBJ2-1; 14 bases align to TRBD2. Per the germline V gene, CDR1 is SGHNT and CDR2 is YYREEE (reference sequence). This CDR3 has 16 residues. With V trimmed by 0 bases and J by 7 bases, 3 bases remained unmatched. CDR3: CASSLGGTSGSNEQFF. As DNA, the CDR3 is TGTGCCAGCAGCTTGGGCGGGACTAGCGGGAGTAATGAGCAGTTCTTC.

The chain links TRBV7-2 to TRBJ2-7; unclear D gene. From germline, CDR1 is SGHTA and CDR2 FQGNSA. V was shortened by 1 base and J by 2 bases, with 12 bases between the two germline ends. This CDR3 spans 15 amino acids. CDR3 sequence: CASSLVVLGAYEQYF. The DNA of the CDR3 is TGTGCCAGCAGCTTAGTCGTCCTTGGCGCCTACGAGCAGTACTTC.

This chain links TRBV5-4 with TRBJ2-1; D might be TRBD1 or TRBD2, each matching 6 bases. Germline CDR1 reads SGHNT; CDR2 reads YYREEE (reference sequence). V lost 2 bases and J 9 bases, leaving 15 bases between the germline ends. This CDR3 is built from 14 residues. Written as DNA, the CDR3 is TGTGCCAGCAGCTTCAGGGGCGGGAATGGTGAGCAGTTCTTC. Amino acids: CASSFRGGNGEQFF.

CDR3 amino acids: CASKVVGLAGYGNTGELFF. CDR3 bases: TGCGCCAGTAAAGTAGTGGGACTAGCGGGTTACGGGAACACCGGGGAGCTGTTTTTT. The chain links TRBV10-2 to TRBJ2-2; 12 bases match TRBD2. V shed 9 bases, J shed 1 base, and the junction held 15 bases outside the gene matches. Germline assignment: CDR1 WSHSY and CDR2 SAAADI. This CDR3 has 19 residues.

J is TRBJ2-3 and V is TRBV5-1; 9 bases agree with TRBD2. The CDR3 consists of 15 residues. Germline V gives CDR1 SGHRS, CDR2 YFSETQ. Unmatched junction bases numbered 3, after V lost 1 base and J lost 3 bases. The CDR3, as DNA: TGCGCCAGCAGCTTGCGTAGCGGGAGTACAGATACGCAGTATTTT. Residues: CASSLRSGSTDTQYF.

CDR3 sequence: CASSELGSGHSTDTQYF. DNA of the CDR3: TGTGCCAGCAGTGAACTGGGTAGCGGCCATAGCACAGATACGCAGTATTTT. The V call is TRBV27, the J call TRBJ2-3, with D possibly TRBD2 on 6 matching bases. The ends were cut back, 5 bases at V and 0 bases at J, with 18 bases in the middle. Germline lookup yields CDR1 MNHEY and CDR2 SMNVEV (reference sequence). The CDR3 length is 17 residues.

Remarks on this clone: In the same sample, other DNA sequences code for this CDR3. The chain has TRBV18 and TRBJ2-3, with D possibly being TRBD2 (6 bases). The CDR3 has 14 amino acids. From germline, CDR1 is KGHSH and CDR2 LQKENI. V was pared by 1 base and J by 4 bases, with 9 bases between. The CDR3: CASSPRTGADTQYF. The CDR3 region has the DNA TGTGCCAGCTCACCACGGACGGGAGCAGATACGCAGTATTTT.

The V gene is TRBV21-1, the J gene TRBJ2-3; the table calls TRBD1, which could not be checked here. TRBV21-1 represents a pseudogene. CDR3 size: 14 residues. The CDR3 nucleotides read TGTGCCAGCATAAGACAGGGGAGCACAGATACGCAGTATTTT. It codes for CASIRQGSTDTQYF.

This clone was seen just once. The DNA of the CDR3 is TGTGCCAGCAGCCCAGAGGGGGGCTCCTACGAGCAGTACTTC. Encoded protein: CASSPEGGSYEQYF. The chain carries TRBV7-7 and TRBJ2-7; D is perhaps TRBD1 or TRBD2 (6 bases each). There are 14 residues in the CDR3. Trimming removed 5 bases at V and 0 bases at J, with 11 bases between. Germline CDR1 SSHAT, CDR2 FNYEAQ (reference sequence).

The DNA of the CDR3 is TGTGCCAGCAGCTCCTCCAGGACCGGGGAGCTGTTTTTT. Its translation: CASSSSRTGELFF. J is TRBJ2-2 and V is TRBV7-2, with unresolved D. This CDR3 is 13 amino acids long. Trimming shortened V by 4 bases and J by 5 bases, and 8 bases separated the two germline ends. CDR1 is SGHTA and CDR2 is FQGNSA in the germline V gene.

Turning to this clone: One end of the junction fails to match germline, which may point to a read error. V usage is TRBV7-8 and J usage is TRBJ2-5; a possible D gene is TRBD1 (6 bases). Per the germline V gene, CDR1 is SGHVS and CDR2 is FQNEAQ. This CDR3 spans 16 amino acids. CDR3 loop: CASRLGWGQGKETQYF. CDR3 DNA: TGTGCCAGCAGATTAGGGTGGGGACAAGGCAAAGAGACCCAGTACTTC. The full variable domain, rest sourced from reference TRBV7-8 and TRBJ2-5, is GAGVSQSPRYKVAKRGQDVALRCDPISGHVSLFWYQQALGQGPEFLTYFQNEAQLDKSGLPSDRFFAERPEGSVSTLKIQRTQQEDSAVYLCASRLGWGQGKETQYFGPGTRLLVL.

The chain has TRBV5-1 and TRBJ2-1; tentative D call: TRBD1 (5 bases). This CDR3 has 18 residues. Trimming took off 3 bases at V and 5 bases at J, with 24 bases between the two ends. Germline CDR1 SGHRS, CDR2 YFSETQ. The CDR3 reads CASSSWPDSASRDNEQFF. DNA for the CDR3: TGCGCCAGCAGCTCATGGCCTGACAGCGCCTCCCGAGACAATGAGCAGTTCTTC.

This clone was detected once. The chain recombines TRBV9 with TRBJ2-1, with TRBD2 matching over 10 bases. V gave up 0 bases and J gave up 8 bases; unmatched junction bases: 11. Per the germline V gene, CDR1 is SGDLS and CDR2 is YYNGEE. This CDR3 is 17 amino acids long. In DNA form, the CDR3 reads TGTGCCAGCAGCGTAGAGGGGACGGCTAGCGGGAGATATGAGCAGTTCTTC. It translates to CASSVEGTASGRYEQFF.

This rearrangement joins TRBV18 to TRBJ1-5; no clear D gene. V lost 3 bases and J 0 bases, leaving 12 bases between the germline ends. The CDR3 totals 16 residues. Germline loops: CDR1 KGHSH, CDR2 LQKENI. The chain's CDR3 is CASSPDTRNSNQPQHF. The CDR3 coding sequence is TGTGCCAGCTCACCTGACACCCGAAATAGCAATCAGCCCCAGCATTTT.

On this clone itself: At the DNA level, this CDR3 is encoded by other sequences in the same sample as well. The chain carries TRBV18 and TRBJ2-5; TRBD2 might be the D (5 bases). V was cut by 3 bases and J by 2 bases, with 13 bases left in between. Per germline, CDR1 KGHSH and CDR2 LQKENI. There are 15 residues in the CDR3. CDR3 sequence (DNA): TGTGCCAGCTCACCTCCGGGAACAAGGCAAGAGACCCAGTACTTC. It encodes CASSPPGTRQETQYF.